In its sample, the clone carrying this TCR beta chain was seen a few times. This entry comes from a study of T cell responses to AZD1222 COVID-19 vaccine. Measured with immunoSEQ multiplex PCR; TCRdb has only the in-frame clones, and not every one. Among roughly 100,000 clones listed, about 92% were seen once. This CDR3 is 14 amino acids long. Deletions cut 4 bases from V and 7 bases from J, with 12 bases between. Germline V gives CDR1 SGDLS, CDR2 YYNGEE. This material consisted of peripheral blood, taken on day 0 of AZD1222 vaccination. This receptor was obtained from an adult in good health. This chain uses TRBV9 with TRBJ1-6; weak D call: TRBD1 (5 bases). The CDR3 nucleotides read TGTGCCAGCAGCCCCGTTGGGGGAAATTCACCCCTCCACTTT. Encoded protein: CASSPVGGNSPLHF.